The clone carrying this T cell receptor beta chain was recorded at least ten times. The data stem from a study of breast tumors, draining lymph nodes, adjacent tissues. CDR3 length: 14 amino acids. V was pared by 5 bases and J by 2 bases, with 12 bases between. Germline V gene sequence: CDR1 SGHRS, CDR2 YFSETQ. TCRdb re-called the multiplex PCR reads through MiXCR, storing one row per CDR3 protein. The data contain more than 100,000 distinct CDR3 sequences, 20% to 25% of them singletons. Samples came from axillary lymph nodes draining the breast cancer. The sequenced sample consisted of axillary lymph node tissue. This receptor was obtained from a female donor with breast cancer. Some clones in this sample may be carry-over from other donors' samples. The chain couples TRBV5-1 to TRBJ2-3; tentatively, D is TRBD2 (5 bases). The chain's CDR3 is CASRKGLPTDTQYF. CDR3 in DNA: TGCGCCAGCAGAAAAGGACTTCCCACAGATACGCAGTATTTT.